One sample yielded the 3 T cell receptor beta chains listed below, sequenced in a study of blood T cell repertoires in COVID-19. Sequencing used immunoSEQ multiplex PCR; TCRdb keeps in-frame clones, though not all of them. Of 91,000 or so clones in the sample, 85% to 90% are singletons; the top ten hold about 16%. Input material: peripheral blood. The receptors were sampled from a human donor in a cohort sampled during active COVID-19.

This chain links TRBV28 with TRBJ1-5, with unresolved D. Germline-derived CDR1 and CDR2 are MDHEN and SYDVKM. The length of the CDR3 is 16 residues. Trimming left V 4 bases short and J 3 bases short, with 16 bases between. The DNA of the CDR3 is TGTGCCAGCAGTTCAGCTCGCTCACAGATCAATCAGCCCCAGCATTTT. Protein product: CASSSARSQINQPQHF. Combining the CDR3 with reference TRBV28 and TRBJ1-5 gives the whole variable domain DVKVTQSSRYLVKRTGEKVFLECVQDMDHENMFWYRQDPGLGLRLIYFSYDVKMKEKGDIPEGYSVSREKKERFSLILESASTNQTSMYLCASSSARSQINQPQHFGDGTRLSIL.

For this clone: Relative to the germline gene, one junction end is altered; a read error may explain this. The sample carries other DNA sequences with the same CDR3. V usage is TRBV18 and J usage is TRBJ1-5, with 8 bases aligning to TRBD1. The CDR3 has 14 residues. Per germline, CDR1 KGHSH and CDR2 LQKENI. The CDR3 DNA reads as TGTGCCAGCTCGCCACAGGGGGTGGACCAGCCCCAGCATTTT. Protein product: CASSPQGVDQPQHF. Together with reference TRBV18 and TRBJ1-5, the CDR3 gives the full variable domain: NAGVMQNPRHLVRRRGQEARLRCSPMKGHSHVYWYRQLPEEGLKFMVYLQKENIIDESGMPKERFSAEFPKEGPSILRIQQVVRGDSAAYFCASSPQGVDQPQHFGDGTRLSIL.

The chain has TRBV12-5 and TRBJ2-7; 9 positions match TRBD1. Germline loops: CDR1 LGHNT, CDR2 FRNRAP. After removal of 5 bases from V and 6 bases from J, the junction contained 8 bases not matched to a gene. The CDR3 contains 14 residues. CDR3 bases: TGTGCTAGTGGTGTCGGGACAGGGTTCTTCGAGCAGTACTTC. Its protein is CASGVGTGFFEQYF.